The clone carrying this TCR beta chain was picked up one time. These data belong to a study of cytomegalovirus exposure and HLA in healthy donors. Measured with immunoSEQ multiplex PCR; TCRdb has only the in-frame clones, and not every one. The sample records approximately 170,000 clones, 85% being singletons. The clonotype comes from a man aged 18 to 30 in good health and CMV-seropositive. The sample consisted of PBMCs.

The CDR3 nucleotides read TGTGCCAGCAGCTTGGGAGACAGGTTTACCTCCTACGAGCAGTACTTC. Its protein is CASSLGDRFTSYEQYF. J is TRBJ2-7 and V is TRBV5-6, with a weak D call TRBD1 (6 bases). The V and J ends lost 0 bases and 0 bases respectively, with 13 bases between them. The germline V gene encodes CDR1 SGHDT and CDR2 YYEEEE. This CDR3 contains 16 residues.